The sequence of this TCR beta chain was determined in a study of shared clonotypes between healthy human individuals. Study-wide results and caveats: Rarefaction gave evidence that sorted-subset sequencing remained incomplete despite large depth.

A CD45RA-negative memory subset and a CD45RA+ naive subset were separated from the CD4+ cells. Sequencing used immunoSEQ multiplex PCR; TCRdb keeps in-frame clones, though not all of them. This table holds around 980,000 clones, about 84% found once. Of note for this clone: Its antigen is undetermined.

Germline V gene data show CDR1 as MDHEN and CDR2 as SYDVKM. The CDR3 contains 14 residues. The V segment lost 6 bases and the J segment 7 bases; nucleotides outside the gene matches: 10. Sequenced sample: memory CD4+ T cells from PBMCs. Subset here: CD45RA-negative fraction. This chain connects TRBV28 to TRBJ1-1, with 8 bases identical to TRBD1. The receptor was isolated from a man aged 18 to 29 in good health. Some clones in this sample may be carry-over from other donors' samples. Here the CDR3 reads CASSRLTGAGEAFF. The CDR3 nucleotides are TGTGCCAGCAGCAGACTGACAGGGGCGGGTGAAGCTTTCTTT.